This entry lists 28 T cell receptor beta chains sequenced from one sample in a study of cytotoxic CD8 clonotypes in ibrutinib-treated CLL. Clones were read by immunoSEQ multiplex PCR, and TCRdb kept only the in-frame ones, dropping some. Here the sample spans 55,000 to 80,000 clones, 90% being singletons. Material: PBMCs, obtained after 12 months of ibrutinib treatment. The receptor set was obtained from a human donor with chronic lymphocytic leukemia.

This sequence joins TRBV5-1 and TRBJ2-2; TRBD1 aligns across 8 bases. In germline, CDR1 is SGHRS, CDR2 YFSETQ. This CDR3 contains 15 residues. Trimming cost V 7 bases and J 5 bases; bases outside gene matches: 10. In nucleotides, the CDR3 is TGCGCCAGCCTTCCCAGGACAGGGCAGACCGGGGAGCTGTTTTTT. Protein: CASLPRTGQTGELFF.

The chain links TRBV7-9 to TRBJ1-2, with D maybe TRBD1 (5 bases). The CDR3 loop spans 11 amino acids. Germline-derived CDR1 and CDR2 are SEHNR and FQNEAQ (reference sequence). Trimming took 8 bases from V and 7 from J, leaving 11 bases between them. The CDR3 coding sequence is TGTGCCAGCCGTGGGGGACCTGGCTACACCTTC. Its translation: CASRGGPGYTF.

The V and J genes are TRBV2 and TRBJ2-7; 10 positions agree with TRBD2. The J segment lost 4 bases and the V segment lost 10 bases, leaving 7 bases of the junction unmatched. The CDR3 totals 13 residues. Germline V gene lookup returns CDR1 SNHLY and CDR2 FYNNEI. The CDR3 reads CAIAGGIRYEQYF. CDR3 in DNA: TGTGCCATAGCGGGAGGTATACGGTACGAGCAGTACTTC.

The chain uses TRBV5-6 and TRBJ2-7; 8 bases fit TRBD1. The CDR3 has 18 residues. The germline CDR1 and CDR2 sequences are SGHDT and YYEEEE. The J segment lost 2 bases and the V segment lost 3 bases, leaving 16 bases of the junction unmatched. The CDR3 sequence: CASSSVGGPTGVPYEQYF. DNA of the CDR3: TGTGCCAGCAGCTCTGTGGGAGGACCGACAGGGGTCCCCTACGAGCAGTACTTC.

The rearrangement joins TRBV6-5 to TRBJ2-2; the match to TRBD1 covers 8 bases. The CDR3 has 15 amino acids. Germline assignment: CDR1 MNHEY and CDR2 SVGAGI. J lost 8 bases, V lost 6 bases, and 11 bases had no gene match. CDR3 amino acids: CASSHRQGQRGELFF. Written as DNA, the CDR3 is TGTGCCAGCAGCCACCGACAGGGGCAGAGGGGGGAGCTGTTTTTT.

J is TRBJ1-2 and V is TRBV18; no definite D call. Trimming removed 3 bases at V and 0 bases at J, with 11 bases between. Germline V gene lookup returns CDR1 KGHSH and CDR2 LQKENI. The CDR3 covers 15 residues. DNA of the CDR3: TGTGCCAGCTCACCTGGCCCAGCAGCTAACTATGGCTACACCTTC. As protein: CASSPGPAANYGYTF. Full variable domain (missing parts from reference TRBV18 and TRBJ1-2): NAGVMQNPRHLVRRRGQEARLRCSPMKGHSHVYWYRQLPEEGLKFMVYLQKENIIDESGMPKERFSAEFPKEGPSILRIQQVVRGDSAAYFCASSPGPAANYGYTFGSGTRLTVV.

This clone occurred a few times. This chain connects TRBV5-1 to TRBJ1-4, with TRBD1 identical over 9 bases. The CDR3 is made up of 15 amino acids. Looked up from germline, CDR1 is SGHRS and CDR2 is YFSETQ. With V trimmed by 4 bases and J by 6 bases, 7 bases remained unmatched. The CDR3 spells CASSPGQGIYEKLFF. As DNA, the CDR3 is TGCGCCAGCAGCCCGGGACAGGGTATCTATGAAAAACTGTTTTTT.

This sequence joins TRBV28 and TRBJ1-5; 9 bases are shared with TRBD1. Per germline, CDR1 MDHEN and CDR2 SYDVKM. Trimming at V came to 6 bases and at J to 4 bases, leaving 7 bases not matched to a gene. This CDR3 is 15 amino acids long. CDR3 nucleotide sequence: TGTGCCAGCAGGTGGGGACAGGGAGGGAATCAGCCCCAGCATTTT. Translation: CASRWGQGGNQPQHF.

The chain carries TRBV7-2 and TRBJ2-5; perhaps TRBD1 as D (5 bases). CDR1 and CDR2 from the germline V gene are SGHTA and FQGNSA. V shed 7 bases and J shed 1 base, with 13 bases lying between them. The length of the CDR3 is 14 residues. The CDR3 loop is CASIQGRVQETQYF. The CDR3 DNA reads TGTGCCAGCATCCAGGGCAGAGTCCAAGAGACCCAGTACTTC.

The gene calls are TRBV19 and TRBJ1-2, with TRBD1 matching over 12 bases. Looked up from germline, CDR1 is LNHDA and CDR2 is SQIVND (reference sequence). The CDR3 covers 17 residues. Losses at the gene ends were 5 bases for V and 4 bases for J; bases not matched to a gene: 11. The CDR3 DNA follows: TGTGCCAGTAGTGGGTTGGGACAGGGGGCGTTGAGCTATGGCTACACCTTC. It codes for CASSGLGQGALSYGYTF. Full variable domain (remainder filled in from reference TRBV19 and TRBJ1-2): DGGITQSPKYLFRKEGQNVTLSCEQNLNHDAMYWYRQDPGQGLRLIYYSQIVNDFQKGDIAEGYSVSREKKESFPLTVTSAQKNPTAFYLCASSGLGQGALSYGYTFGSGTRLTVV.

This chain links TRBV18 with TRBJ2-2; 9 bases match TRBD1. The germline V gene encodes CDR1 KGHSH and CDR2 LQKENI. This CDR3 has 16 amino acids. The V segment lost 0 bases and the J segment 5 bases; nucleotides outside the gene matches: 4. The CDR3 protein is CASSPPGQGGTGELFF. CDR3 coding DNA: TGTGCCAGCTCACCACCGGGACAGGGCGGAACCGGGGAGCTGTTTTTT. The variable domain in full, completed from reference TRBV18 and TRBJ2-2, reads NAGVMQNPRHLVRRRGQEARLRCSPMKGHSHVYWYRQLPEEGLKFMVYLQKENIIDESGMPKERFSAEFPKEGPSILRIQQVVRGDSAAYFCASSPPGQGGTGELFFGEGSRLTVL.

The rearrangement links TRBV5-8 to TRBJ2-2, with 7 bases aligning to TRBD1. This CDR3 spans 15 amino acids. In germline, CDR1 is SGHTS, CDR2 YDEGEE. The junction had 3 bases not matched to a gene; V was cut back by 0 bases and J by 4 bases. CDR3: CASSLVTGATGELFF. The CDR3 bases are TGTGCCAGCAGCTTGGTTACAGGGGCCACCGGGGAGCTGTTTTTT.

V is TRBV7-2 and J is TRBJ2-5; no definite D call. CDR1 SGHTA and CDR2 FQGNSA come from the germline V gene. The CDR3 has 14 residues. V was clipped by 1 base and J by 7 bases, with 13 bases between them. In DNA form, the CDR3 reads TGTGCCAGCAGCTTAGAAGGCCTTGGTGGGACCCAGTACTTC. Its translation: CASSLEGLGGTQYF.

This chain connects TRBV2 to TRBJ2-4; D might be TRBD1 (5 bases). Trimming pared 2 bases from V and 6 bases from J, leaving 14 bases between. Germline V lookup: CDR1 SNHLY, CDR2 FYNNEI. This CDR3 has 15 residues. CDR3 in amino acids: CASSETTVTLNIQYF. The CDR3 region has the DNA TGTGCCAGCAGTGAAACGACAGTGACCTTAAACATTCAGTACTTC.

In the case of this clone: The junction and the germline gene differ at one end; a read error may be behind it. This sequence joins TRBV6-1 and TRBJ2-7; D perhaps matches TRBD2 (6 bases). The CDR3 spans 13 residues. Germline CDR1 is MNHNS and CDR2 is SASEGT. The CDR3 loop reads CASTVAATYEQYF. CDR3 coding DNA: TGTGCAAGCACGGTAGCGGCGACCTACGAGCAGTACTTC.

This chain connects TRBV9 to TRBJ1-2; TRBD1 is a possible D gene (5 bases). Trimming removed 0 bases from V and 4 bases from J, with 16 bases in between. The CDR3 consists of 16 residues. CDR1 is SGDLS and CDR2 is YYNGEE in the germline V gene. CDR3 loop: CASSVGGSGEGYGYTF. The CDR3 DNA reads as TGTGCCAGCAGCGTAGGGGGGAGTGGGGAAGGCTATGGCTACACCTTC.

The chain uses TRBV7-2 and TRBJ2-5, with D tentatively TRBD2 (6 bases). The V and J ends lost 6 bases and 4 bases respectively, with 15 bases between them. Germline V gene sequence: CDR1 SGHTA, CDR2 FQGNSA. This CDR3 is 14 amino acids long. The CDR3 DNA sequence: TGTGCCAGCAGTTACGGGACTGGGGCAGAGACCCAGTACTTC. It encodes CASSYGTGAETQYF. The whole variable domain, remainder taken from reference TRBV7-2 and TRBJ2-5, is GAGVSQSPSNKVTEKGKDVELRCDPISGHTALYWYRQSLGQGLEFLIYFQGNSAPDKSGLPSDRFSAERTGGSVSTLTIQRTQQEDSAVYLCASSYGTGAETQYFGPGTRLLVL.

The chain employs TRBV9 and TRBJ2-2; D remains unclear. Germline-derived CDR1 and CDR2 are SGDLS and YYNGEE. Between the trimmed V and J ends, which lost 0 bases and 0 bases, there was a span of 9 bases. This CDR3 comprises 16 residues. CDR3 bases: TGTGCCAGCAGCGTAGGTCCAGCCGCGAACACCGGGGAGCTGTTTTTT. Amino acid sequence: CASSVGPAANTGELFF.

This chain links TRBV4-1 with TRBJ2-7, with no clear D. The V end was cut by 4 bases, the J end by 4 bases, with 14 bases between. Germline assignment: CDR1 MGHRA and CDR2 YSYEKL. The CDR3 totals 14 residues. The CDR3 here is CASSLGPKAYEQYF. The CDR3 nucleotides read TGCGCCAGCAGCCTAGGACCAAAGGCATACGAGCAGTACTTC.

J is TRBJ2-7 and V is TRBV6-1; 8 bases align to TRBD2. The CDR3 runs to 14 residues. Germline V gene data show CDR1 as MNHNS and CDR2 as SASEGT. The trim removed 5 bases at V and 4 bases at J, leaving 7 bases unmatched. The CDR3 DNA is TGTGCCAGCAGTTCAACCGGGACTAGTTACGAGCAGTACTTC. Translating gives CASSSTGTSYEQYF.

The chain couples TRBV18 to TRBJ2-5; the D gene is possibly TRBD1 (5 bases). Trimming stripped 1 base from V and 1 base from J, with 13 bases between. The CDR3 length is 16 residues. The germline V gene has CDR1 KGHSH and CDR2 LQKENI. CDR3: CASSPLGVQAQETQYF. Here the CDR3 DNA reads TGTGCCAGCTCACCACTCGGCGTACAGGCCCAAGAGACCCAGTACTTC. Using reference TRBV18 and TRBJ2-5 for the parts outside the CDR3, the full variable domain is NAGVMQNPRHLVRRRGQEARLRCSPMKGHSHVYWYRQLPEEGLKFMVYLQKENIIDESGMPKERFSAEFPKEGPSILRIQQVVRGDSAAYFCASSPLGVQAQETQYFGPGTRLLVL.

The CDR3: CASRWTGTYQPQHF. The CDR3 DNA reads as TGTGCCAGTAGATGGACAGGGACGTATCAGCCCCAGCATTTT. The chain recombines TRBV19 with TRBJ1-5; TRBD1 matches 8 bases. The germline CDR1 and CDR2 sequences are LNHDA and SQIVND (reference sequence). After removal of 6 bases from V and 5 bases from J, the junction contained 6 bases not matched to a gene. There are 14 residues in the CDR3.

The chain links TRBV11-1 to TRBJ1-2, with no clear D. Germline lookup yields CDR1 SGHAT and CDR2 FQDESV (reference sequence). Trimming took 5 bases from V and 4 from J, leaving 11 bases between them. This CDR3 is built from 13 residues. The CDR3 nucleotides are TGTGCCAGCAGCCTGGACGGACGCTATGGCTACACCTTC. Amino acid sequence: CASSLDGRYGYTF.

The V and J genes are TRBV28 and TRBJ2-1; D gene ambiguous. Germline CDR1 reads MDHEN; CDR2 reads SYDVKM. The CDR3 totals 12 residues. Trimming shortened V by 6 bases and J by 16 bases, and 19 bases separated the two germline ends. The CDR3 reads CASSYHPGARFF. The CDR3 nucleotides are TGTGCCAGCAGCTATCACCCGGGTGCACGCTTCTTC.

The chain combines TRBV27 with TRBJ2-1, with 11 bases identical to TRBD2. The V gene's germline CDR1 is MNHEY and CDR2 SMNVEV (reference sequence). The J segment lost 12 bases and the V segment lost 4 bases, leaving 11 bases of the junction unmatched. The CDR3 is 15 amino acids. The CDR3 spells CASSWGTSGHRVQFF. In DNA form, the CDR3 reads TGTGCCAGCAGTTGGGGGACTAGCGGACATCGCGTGCAGTTCTTC.

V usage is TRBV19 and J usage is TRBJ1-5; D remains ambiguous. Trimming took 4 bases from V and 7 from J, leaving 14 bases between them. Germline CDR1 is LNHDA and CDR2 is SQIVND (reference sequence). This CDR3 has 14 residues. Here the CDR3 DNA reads TGTGCCAGTAGTAGTATTCTAACCGGGCAGCCCCAGCATTTT. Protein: CASSSILTGQPQHF.

Written as DNA, the CDR3 is TGCGCCAGCAGCATACGACTAGCGGGACCCGGGGAGCTGTTTTTT. Protein sequence: CASSIRLAGPGELFF. The chain recombines TRBV5-1 with TRBJ2-2; TRBD2 agrees at 11 bases. The CDR3 runs to 15 residues. V dropped 4 bases and J dropped 6; count of bases not matched to a gene: 5. Germline lookup yields CDR1 SGHRS and CDR2 YFSETQ. Filled out from reference TRBV5-1 and TRBJ2-2, the complete variable domain reads KAGVTQTPRYLIKTRGQQVTLSCSPISGHRSVSWYQQTPGQGLQFLFEYFSETQRNKGNFPGRFSGRQFSNSRSEMNVSTLELGDSALYLCASSIRLAGPGELFFGEGSRLTVL.

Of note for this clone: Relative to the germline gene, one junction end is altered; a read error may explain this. This chain's CDR3 is CASSPLGGVGPDTQYF. Here the CDR3 DNA reads TGTGCTAGCAGCCCGCTTGGCGGAGTTGGTCCAGATACGCAGTATTTT. The chain is built from TRBV7-7 and TRBJ2-3; no firm D call. The CDR3 is 16 amino acids. CDR1 and CDR2 (germline): SSHAT, FNYEAQ (reference sequence).